This T cell receptor beta chain is from a study of cytomegalovirus exposure and HLA in healthy donors. Details on this clone: What it binds is not known.

Notes on the study in general: Beyond CMV serostatus, there was no information to go on about immune exposure. What a later analysis reportedly showed was that an Asian-associated ancestry cluster had fewer N-insertions than the approximately 700-donor mean.

PCR was performed using 60 Vbeta and 13 Jbeta primers. Only in-frame clones appear in the TCRdb table, and some are missing; sequencing was by immunoSEQ multiplex PCR. The profile shows 95,000 to 100,000 clones, around 79% of them singletons. This CDR3 comprises 15 residues. Germline-derived CDR1 and CDR2 are SGHAT and FQNNGV. Trimming pared 5 bases from V and 7 bases from J, leaving 17 bases between. The TCR originated in a middle-aged woman in good health and CMV-seronegative. Specimen: PBMCs. This chain uses TRBV11-2 with TRBJ1-4, with a possible D match to TRBD1 (5 bases). The DNA for the CDR3 is TGTGCCAGCAGCCCCCGACTGGGGGGGAGTGAAAAACTGTTTTTT. Translation: CASSPRLGGSEKLFF.